This T cell receptor (beta chain) was recorded in a study of radiation and T cells in renal cell carcinoma. Study context: Nephrectomy followed 15 Gy stereotactic body radiation by 4 weeks. Whole-study results and caveats: In blood, top tumor clones expanded by 2 weeks, shrinking by 4. Baseline intratumoral clonotype presence is unknown without pretreatment biopsies.

This sample's time point: baseline pretreatment blood. Stated treatment: 15 Gy SBRT to primary tumor, nephrectomy 4 weeks later. Blood was sampled at baseline, 2 weeks and 4 weeks after SBRT. For this clone: Its antigen is not identified.

Libraries were prepared by immunoSEQ multiplex PCR; TCRdb keeps only in-frame clonotypes and omits some of them. Found here are 40,000 to 60,000 clones, approximately 80% of them singletons; the top ten hold 30% to 35%. The specimen comprised blood, sampled from a patient whose treatment included radiotherapy and nephrectomy. The source of this sequence is a woman in her 70s with renal cell carcinoma.

CDR3 in DNA: TGTGCCAGCAGTTACGAGGGACAGGGGAACACTGAAGCTTTCTTT. Amino acids: CASSYEGQGNTEAFF. The chain carries TRBV6-5 and TRBJ1-1; 9 bases are a match to TRBD1. Germline V gene data show CDR1 as MNHEY and CDR2 as SVGAGI. CDR3 length: 15 residues. Germline trimming cut 2 bases from V and 1 base from J; bases unmatched to any gene: 2.